This TCR beta chain was sequenced for a study of cytomegalovirus exposure and HLA in healthy donors. Germline CDR1 reads SGDLS; CDR2 reads YYNGEE. Trimming removed 0 bases from V and 5 bases from J; junction bases left unmatched: 4. The CDR3 is 15 amino acids. As concerns this clone: Its antigen is currently unknown.

Donors consisted of healthy bone marrow donors. Overall study results and limits: HLA alleles showed associations with fewer than 20,000 TCR beta sequences in a later analysis, at a 0.05 false discovery rate. The authors enumerated over 150 TCR beta chains as linked to cytomegalovirus. Presence/absence analyses rested on an assumption that sequencing depth was roughly uniform across donors.

PCR involved 60 Vbeta and 13 Jbeta primers. Method: immunoSEQ multiplex PCR; TCRdb's copy keeps in-frame clones and lacks some. The table lists 170,000 or so clones, approximately 80% of them singletons. What was sequenced was PBMCs. This chain connects TRBV9 to TRBJ2-2, with TRBD2 identical over 7 bases. This receptor was taken from a woman in her forties or fifties in good health and CMV-seropositive. Here the CDR3 reads CASSVGAGVTGELFF. The CDR3 nucleotides read TGTGCCAGCAGCGTAGGCGCGGGGGTAACCGGGGAGCTGTTTTTT.